These 12 T cell receptor beta chains were all obtained from the same sample, sequenced in a study of cytomegalovirus exposure and HLA in healthy donors. Sequencing used immunoSEQ multiplex PCR; TCRdb keeps in-frame clones, though not all of them. This sample has roughly 180,000 clones, with more than 75% found just once. Sequenced material: PBMCs. The receptors were gathered from a man aged 18 to 35 in good health and CMV-seropositive.

This chain joins TRBV25-1 and TRBJ2-3; maybe TRBD1 (5 bases). V lost 0 bases and J lost 3, with 7 bases in between. Looked up from germline, CDR1 is MGHDK and CDR2 is SYGVNS. CDR3 length equals 14 residues. CDR3 in DNA: TGTGCCAGCAGTGAATATCCAGGGACAGATACGCAGTATTTT. Translating it yields CASSEYPGTDTQYF.

This clone appeared many times. The rearrangement links TRBV10-3 to TRBJ2-7; no clear D gene. The V end lost 5 bases, the J end lost 0 bases, and 5 bases lay between the germline ends. Germline loops: CDR1 ENHRY, CDR2 SYGVKD. CDR3 length equals 12 residues. The CDR3 protein is CAISFNSYEQYF. The CDR3 bases are TGTGCCATCAGTTTTAACTCCTACGAGCAGTACTTC.

The chain recombines TRBV2 with TRBJ2-1; TRBD1 matches at 7 bases. This CDR3 region has 14 residues. Germline assignment: CDR1 SNHLY and CDR2 FYNNEI. V gave up 3 bases and J gave up 4 bases; unmatched junction bases: 3. The CDR3 DNA is TGTGCCAGCAGTGATGGGACAGTTTACAATGAGCAGTTCTTC. Amino acids: CASSDGTVYNEQFF.

The CDR3 bases are TGTGCCAGCAGCTCCGTGCCGGGACAGGGGGCTCGGGAGCAGTACTTC. Protein sequence: CASSSVPGQGAREQYF. This chain joins TRBV7-6 and TRBJ2-7; TRBD1 matches at 12 bases. CDR1 and CDR2 (germline): SGHVS, FNYEAQ. With V trimmed by 4 bases and J by 7 bases, 11 bases remained unmatched. The CDR3 consists of 16 residues.

J is TRBJ1-1 and V is TRBV7-6, with 12 bases lining up with TRBD1. This CDR3 contains 17 residues. Germline values: CDR1 SGHVS, CDR2 FNYEAQ. The ends lost 0 bases at V and 1 base at J; junction bases unmatched: 3. CDR3 sequence: CASSLAGQGASNTEAFF. The CDR3 DNA follows: TGTGCCAGCAGCTTAGCGGGACAGGGGGCCTCGAACACTGAAGCTTTCTTT.

This clone was detected only once. V gene TRBV28 combines with J gene TRBJ1-1; D perhaps matches TRBD1 (5 bases). This CDR3 is built from 14 residues. V was pared by 6 bases and J by 8 bases, with 19 bases between. Per the germline V gene, CDR1 is MDHEN and CDR2 is SYDVKM. The CDR3: CASSHNRQGTEAFF. CDR3 in DNA: TGTGCCAGCAGCCACAACCGGCAGGGAACCGAAGCTTTCTTT.

The V gene is TRBV7-9, the J gene TRBJ1-5, with 11 positions matching TRBD1. CDR3 length: 15 amino acids. The trim removed 5 bases at V and 4 bases at J, leaving 4 bases unmatched. Germline values: CDR1 SEHNR, CDR2 FQNEAQ (reference sequence). The DNA of the CDR3 is TGTGCCAGCAGCCCCGGGACAGGGGGGAATCAGCCCCAGCATTTT. This sequence encodes CASSPGTGGNQPQHF.

The J gene is TRBJ1-4, the V gene TRBV28; D uncertain. CDR1 is MDHEN, CDR2 SYDVKM, per germline. The CDR3 spans 13 residues. V lost 8 bases and J 8 bases, leaving 15 bases between the germline ends. CDR3 nucleotide sequence: TGTGCCAGCCTAGGTCCCAAGAGAGAAAAACTGTTTTTT. It specifies CASLGPKREKLFF. The entire variable domain, with the rest obtained from reference TRBV28 and TRBJ1-4, is as follows: DVKVTQSSRYLVKRTGEKVFLECVQDMDHENMFWYRQDPGLGLRLIYFSYDVKMKEKGDIPEGYSVSREKKERFSLILESASTNQTSMYLCASLGPKREKLFFGSGTQLSVL.

This clone was found once. This chain connects TRBV18 to TRBJ2-3, with 8 positions matching TRBD2. Germline V lookup: CDR1 KGHSH, CDR2 LQKENI. V lost 2 bases to trimming and J lost 4 bases; unmatched junction nucleotides: 8. The CDR3 length is 16 residues. In DNA, the CDR3 is TGTGCCAGCTCACCAACCGGACTAGCCGGGTCAGATACGCAGTATTTT. Its translation is CASSPTGLAGSDTQYF.

This chain connects TRBV5-1 to TRBJ2-1, with 9 bases lining up with TRBD2. Unmatched junction bases numbered 8, after V lost 4 bases and J lost 0 bases. This CDR3 is 17 amino acids long. From germline, CDR1 is SGHRS and CDR2 YFSETQ. The CDR3 nucleotides are TGCGCCAGCAGCACCAACCCACTAGCGGGCTCCTACAATGAGCAGTTCTTC. It codes for CASSTNPLAGSYNEQFF.

The rearrangement uses TRBV7-3 and TRBJ2-7; D might be TRBD2 (6 bases). Germline V gene sequence: CDR1 SGHTA, CDR2 FQGTGA. Trimming removed 4 bases at V and 2 bases at J, with 21 bases between. The CDR3 length is 17 residues. The CDR3 DNA reads TGTGCCAGCAGCTCTACCCAGCCCGGGACTCGGCCCTACGAGCAGTACTTC. Its translation is CASSSTQPGTRPYEQYF.

The CDR3 loop is CASRLAGGSEQYF. DNA of the CDR3: TGTGCCAGTAGACTAGCGGGAGGGAGCGAGCAGTACTTC. This chain connects TRBV19 to TRBJ2-7, with 13 bases that match TRBD2. This CDR3 has 13 residues. Germline CDR1 reads LNHDA; CDR2 reads SQIVND (reference sequence). After removal of 6 bases from V and 6 bases from J, the junction contained 2 bases not matched to a gene.